This TCR beta chain was retrieved from a study of OX40 agonist ivuxolimab in advanced cancers. Looking at the study overall: Of mixed ages from about 20 to 90 and averaging roughly 66 years, the group was about 86% male. Overall study findings and caveats: Circulating CD4+ and CD8+ T cells showed clonal expansion by week 6 at 0.1 to 3.0 mg/kg.

Profiling relied on immunoSEQ multiplex PCR, and the TCRdb table lists in-frame clones only, not all of them. The data contain under 100,000 clones, roughly 80% of them singletons. On this clone itself: Its antigen is currently unknown.

The CDR3 spans 15 residues. V dropped 7 bases and J dropped 0; count of bases not matched to a gene: 7. CDR1 is LNHDA, CDR2 SQIVND, per germline (reference sequence). The TCR was taken from an adult with an advanced solid tumor such as melanoma, head and neck, liver or kidney cancer. Sequenced material: CD4+ or CD8+ T cells sorted from blood, taken in a trial of the OX40 agonist ivuxolimab. The chain employs TRBV19 and TRBJ1-1, with 8 positions matching TRBD1. The CDR3 protein is CASNEDRDMNTEAFF. Here the CDR3 DNA reads TGTGCCAGTAATGAGGACAGGGACATGAACACTGAAGCTTTCTTT.